This T cell receptor beta chain was found in a study of T cells expressing NK-cell markers. Overall study: Beta-chain profiling covered CD3+CD56+NKG2C+, CD3+CD56+NKG2C- and CD3+CD56-NKG2C+ sorted subsets. General study findings and limits: About 1.0-8% of CD8+ T cells in about six donors belonged to dominant NKG2C+ clonotypes. These clonotypes, the leaders elsewhere, also led the CD3+CD56-NKG2C+ fraction in several donors.

TCRdb re-called the 5' RACE reads and shows each CDR3 protein once, DNA omitted. The sample is made up of some 190,000 distinct CDR3 sequences, and the top ten hold 20% of it. Remarks on this clonotype: Its specificity is unknown.

The length of the CDR3 is 13 residues. Germline V CDR1 and CDR2: LNHDA, SQIVND (reference sequence). The sequenced sample consisted of blood T cells: a sorted CD56 or NKG2C T cell subset, CD4+ or CD8+ T cells, or bulk PBMC T cells (not recorded which). The V call is TRBV19, the J call TRBJ2-3. The sequence came from a man aged 18-69 years in good health. The CDR3 sequence is CASMGYPTDTQYF. Based on the CDR3 plus reference TRBV19 and TRBJ2-3, the full variable domain is DGGITQSPKYLFRKEGQNVTLSCEQNLNHDAMYWYRQDPGQGLRLIYYSQIVNDFQKGDIAEGYSVSREKKESFPLTVTSAQKNPTAFYLCASMGYPTDTQYFGPGTRLTVL.